This is a list of T cell receptor beta chains from one sample in a study of blood T cell repertoires in COVID-19. Only in-frame clones appear in the TCRdb table, and some are missing; sequencing was by immunoSEQ multiplex PCR. The sample holds about 140,000 clones; about 79% are singletons and the top ten take roughly 2.9%. The specimen sequenced was PBMCs or T cells enriched from blood (not recorded which). Receptors originate from a woman aged 50 to 65 who had recovered from COVID-19. Each CDR3 is given with its conserved first and last residue. The D gene is left open where the match is weak. A row's size may be missing; if present it is once, few, many or a size class.

j_gene | v_gene | abundance | d_gene | CDR3aa | CDR3nt
TRBJ2-3 | TRBV3-1/TRBV3-2 | - | - | CASTGDSSSTDTQYF | TGTGCCAGCACCGGGGACTCCAGTAGCACAGATACGCAGTATTTT
TRBJ1-2 | TRBV5-1 | - | TRBD1 | CASSLGRGQGYTF | TGCGCCAGCAGCTTGGGCAGGGGGCAGGGCTACACCTTC
TRBJ2-5 | TRBV7-3 | - | TRBD2 | CASSLMGGKETQYF | TGTGCCAGCAGCTTAATGGGGGGGAAGGAGACCCAGTACTTC
TRBJ1-3 | TRBV7-3 | - | - | CASSLTAASGNTIYF | TGTGCCAGCAGCTTAACGGCGGCATCTGGAAACACCATATATTTT
TRBJ2-1 | TRBV24-1 | - | - | CATSEGPDNEQFF | TGTGCCACCAGTGAGGGCCCAGACAATGAGCAGTTCTTC
TRBJ2-3 | TRBV3-1/TRBV3-2 | - | TRBD2 | CASSGLAGDTDTQYF | TGTGCCAGCAGCGGACTAGCGGGGGACACAGATACGCAGTATTTT
TRBJ2-2 | TRBV5-8 | - | - | CASRGGQNTGELFF | TGTGCCAGCAGGGGCGGACAGAACACCGGGGAGCTGTTTTTT
TRBJ2-2 | TRBV2 | - | - | CASSETVSGTGELFF | TGTGCCAGCAGTGAAACGGTCTCGGGAACCGGGGAGCTGTTTTTT
TRBJ2-7 | TRBV9 | - | TRBD2 | CASSVGGSLYEQYF | TGTGCCAGCAGCGTGGGGGGGAGTCTGTACGAGCAGTACTTC
TRBJ2-7 | TRBV10-3 | - | - | CAISESARKTYEQYF | TGTGCCATCAGTGAGTCGGCGAGGAAGACCTACGAGCAGTACTTC
TRBJ1-4 | TRBV7-9 | - | - | CASSGRKKLFF | TGTGCCAGCAGCGGGCGTAAGAAACTGTTTTTT
TRBJ1-6 | TRBV30 | - | - | CAWSQLTEGVFNSPLHF | TGTGCCTGGAGCCAATTAACAGAGGGGGTCTTTAATTCACCCCTCCACTTT
TRBJ2-3 | TRBV30 | - | TRBD2 | CAWTRGLVADTQYF | TGTGCCTGGACCCGGGGACTAGTAGCAGATACGCAGTATTTT
TRBJ1-1 | TRBV5-1 | - | - | CASAGYTEAFF | TGCGCCAGCGCAGGGTACACTGAAGCTTTCTTT
TRBJ1-2 | TRBV30 | - | TRBD1 | CAWRRGRNYGYTF | TGTGCCTGGAGAAGGGGGCGAAACTATGGCTACACCTTC
TRBJ2-3 | TRBV30 | few | - | CAWSVGGTDTQYF | TGTGCCTGGAGTGTAGGGGGCACAGATACGCAGTATTTT
TRBJ1-1 | TRBV10-1 | - | - | CASSEALQGSEAFF | TGCGCCAGCAGTGAGGCACTACAAGGTTCTGAAGCTTTCTTT
TRBJ1-6 | TRBV6-5 | - | TRBD1 | CASSPRTGDNSPLHF | TGTGCCAGCAGTCCTCGGACAGGGGATAATTCACCCCTCCACTTT
TRBJ1-1 | TRBV27 | once | TRBD1 | CASIGTGKYTEAFF | TGTGCCAGCATCGGGACAGGGAAGTACACTGAAGCTTTCTTT
TRBJ1-4 | TRBV12-3/TRBV12-4 | once | - | CASSYRVGEKLFF | TGTGCCAGCAGTTACAGGGTGGGTGAAAAACTGTTTTTT
TRBJ2-2 | TRBV25-1 | once | TRBD1 | CASSEYWTGKTGELFF | TGTGCCAGCAGTGAATATTGGACAGGGAAGACCGGGGAGCTGTTTTTT
TRBJ1-1 | TRBV28 | - | - | CASREGIMNTEAFF | TGTGCCTCACGGGAGGGCATCATGAACACTGAAGCTTTCTTT
TRBJ2-2 | TRBV19 | - | - | CASSSIGGPGELFF | TGTGCCAGTAGTTCGATAGGGGGTCCCGGGGAGCTGTTTTTT
TRBJ1-6 | TRBV21-1 | - | - | CASSKAQGINSPLHF | TGTGCCAGCAGCAAAGCACAGGGGATCAATTCACCCCTCCACTTT